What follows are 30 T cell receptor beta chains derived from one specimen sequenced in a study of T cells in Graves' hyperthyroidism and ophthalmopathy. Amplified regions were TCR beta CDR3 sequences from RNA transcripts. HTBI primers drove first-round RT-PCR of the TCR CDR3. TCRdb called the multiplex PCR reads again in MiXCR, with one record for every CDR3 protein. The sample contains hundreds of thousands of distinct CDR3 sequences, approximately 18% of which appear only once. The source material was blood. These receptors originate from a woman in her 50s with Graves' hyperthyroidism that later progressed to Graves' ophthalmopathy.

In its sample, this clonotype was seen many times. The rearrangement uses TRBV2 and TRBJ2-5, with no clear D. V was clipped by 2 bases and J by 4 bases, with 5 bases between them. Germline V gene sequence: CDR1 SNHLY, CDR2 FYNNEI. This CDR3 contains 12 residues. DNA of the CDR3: TGTGCCAGCAGTGAATATATAGAGACCCAGTACTTC. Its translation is CASSEYIETQYF. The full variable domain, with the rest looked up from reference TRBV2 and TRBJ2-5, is EPEVTQTPSHQVTQMGQEVILRCVPISNHLYFYWYRQILGQKVEFLVSFYNNEISEKSEIFDDQFSVERPDGSNFTLKIRSTKLEDSAMYFCASSEYIETQYFGPGTRLLVL.

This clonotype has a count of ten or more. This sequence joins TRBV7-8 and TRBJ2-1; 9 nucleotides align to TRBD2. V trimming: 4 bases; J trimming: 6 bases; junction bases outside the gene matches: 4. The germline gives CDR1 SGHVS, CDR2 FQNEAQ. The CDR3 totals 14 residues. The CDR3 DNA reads TGTGCCAGCAGCTCGCAACTAGCGGGCAATGAGCAGTTCTTC. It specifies CASSSQLAGNEQFF.

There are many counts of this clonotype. CDR3 nucleotides: TGTGCCAGCAGACTGGACAGGGGGCCTGGAAACACCATATATTTT. This codes for CASRLDRGPGNTIYF. V gene TRBV5-5 combines with J gene TRBJ1-3, with 11 nucleotides matching TRBD1. Trimming removed 5 bases from V and 2 bases from J; junction bases left unmatched: 3. The germline V gene encodes CDR1 SGHKS and CDR2 YYEKEE (reference sequence). The CDR3 has 15 residues. Variable domain in full (rest from reference TRBV5-5 and TRBJ1-3): DAGVTQSPTHLIKTRGQQVTLRCSPISGHKSVSWYQQVLGQGPQFIFQYYEKEERGRGNFPDRFSARQFPNYSSELNVNALLLGDSALYLCASRLDRGPGNTIYFGEGSWLTVV.

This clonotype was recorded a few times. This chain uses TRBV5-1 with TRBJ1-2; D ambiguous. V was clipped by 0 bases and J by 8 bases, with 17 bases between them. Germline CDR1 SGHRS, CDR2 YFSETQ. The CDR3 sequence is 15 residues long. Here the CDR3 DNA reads TGCGCCAGCAGCTTGGCCGATACCCCATATTGGGGCTACACCTTC. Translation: CASSLADTPYWGYTF.

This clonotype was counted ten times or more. The CDR3 nucleotides are TGTGCCAGCAGTTTTGGGAAGGAACAGCCCCAGCATTTT. The encoded protein is CASSFGKEQPQHF. The chain carries TRBV12-3 or TRBV12-4 and TRBJ1-5, with no clear D. Between the trimmed V and J ends, which lost 3 bases and 7 bases, there was a span of 10 bases. This CDR3 spans 13 amino acids.

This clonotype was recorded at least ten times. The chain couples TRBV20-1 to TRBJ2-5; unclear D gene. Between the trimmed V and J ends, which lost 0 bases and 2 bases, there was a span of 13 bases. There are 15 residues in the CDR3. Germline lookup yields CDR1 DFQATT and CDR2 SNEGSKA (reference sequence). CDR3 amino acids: CSARDGSAPQETQYF. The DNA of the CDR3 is TGCAGTGCTAGAGATGGTTCTGCGCCTCAAGAGACCCAGTACTTC.

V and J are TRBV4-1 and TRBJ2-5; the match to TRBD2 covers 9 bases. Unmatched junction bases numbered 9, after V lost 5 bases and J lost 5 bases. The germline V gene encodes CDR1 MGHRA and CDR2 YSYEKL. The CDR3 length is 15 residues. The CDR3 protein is CASSLRGGLPETQYF. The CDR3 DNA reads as TGCGCCAGCAGCTTGCGGGGGGGCCTCCCGGAGACCCAGTACTTC.

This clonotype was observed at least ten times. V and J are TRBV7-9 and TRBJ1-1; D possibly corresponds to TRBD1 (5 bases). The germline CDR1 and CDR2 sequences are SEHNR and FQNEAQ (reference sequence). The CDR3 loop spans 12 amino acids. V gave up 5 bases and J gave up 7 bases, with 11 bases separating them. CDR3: CASSAVGGEAFF. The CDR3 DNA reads TGTGCCAGCAGCGCCGTTGGGGGTGAAGCTTTCTTT.

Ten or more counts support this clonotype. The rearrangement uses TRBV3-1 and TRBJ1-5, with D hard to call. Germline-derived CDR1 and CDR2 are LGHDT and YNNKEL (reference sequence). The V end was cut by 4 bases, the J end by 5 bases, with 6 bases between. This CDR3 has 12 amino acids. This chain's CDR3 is CASSLLDQPQHF. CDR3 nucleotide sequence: TGTGCCAGCAGCCTGTTGGATCAGCCCCAGCATTTT.

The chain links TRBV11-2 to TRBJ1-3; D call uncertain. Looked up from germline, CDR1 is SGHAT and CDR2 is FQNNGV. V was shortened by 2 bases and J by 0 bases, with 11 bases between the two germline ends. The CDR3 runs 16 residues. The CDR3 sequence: CASSLSPPSSGNTIYF. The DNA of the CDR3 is TGTGCCAGCAGCTTATCCCCCCCGAGCTCTGGAAACACCATATATTTT. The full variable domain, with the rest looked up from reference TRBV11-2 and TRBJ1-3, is EAGVAQSPRYKIIEKRQSVAFWCNPISGHATLYWYQQILGQGPKLLIQFQNNGVVDDSQLPKDRFSAERLKGVDSTLKIQPAKLEDSAVYLCASSLSPPSSGNTIYFGEGSWLTVV.

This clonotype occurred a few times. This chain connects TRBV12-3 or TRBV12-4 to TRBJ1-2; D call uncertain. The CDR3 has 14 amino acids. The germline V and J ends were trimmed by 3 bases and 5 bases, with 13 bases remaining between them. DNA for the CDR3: TGTGCCAGCAGTTTTCGAGGGAACGGGTATGGCTACACCTTC. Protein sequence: CASSFRGNGYGYTF.

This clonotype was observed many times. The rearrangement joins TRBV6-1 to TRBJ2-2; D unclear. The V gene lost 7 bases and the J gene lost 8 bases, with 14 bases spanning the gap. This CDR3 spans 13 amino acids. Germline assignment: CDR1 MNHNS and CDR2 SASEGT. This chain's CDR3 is CASMRQALGELFF. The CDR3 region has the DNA TGTGCCAGCATGAGGCAGGCTTTGGGGGAGCTGTTTTTT.

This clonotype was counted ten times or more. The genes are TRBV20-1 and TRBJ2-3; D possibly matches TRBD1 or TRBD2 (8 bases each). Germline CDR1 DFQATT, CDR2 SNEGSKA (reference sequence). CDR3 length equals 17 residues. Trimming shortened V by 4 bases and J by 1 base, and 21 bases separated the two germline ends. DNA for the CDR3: TGCAGTGCTACCCAGGGGGCGCGTAGCGGGGGCACAGATACGCAGTATTTT. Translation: CSATQGARSGGTDTQYF.

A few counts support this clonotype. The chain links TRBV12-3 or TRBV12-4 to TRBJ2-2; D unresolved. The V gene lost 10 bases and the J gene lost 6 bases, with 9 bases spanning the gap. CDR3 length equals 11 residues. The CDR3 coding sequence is TGTGCCAACAGATGGGCCGGGGAGCTGTTTTTT. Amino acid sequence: CANRWAGELFF.

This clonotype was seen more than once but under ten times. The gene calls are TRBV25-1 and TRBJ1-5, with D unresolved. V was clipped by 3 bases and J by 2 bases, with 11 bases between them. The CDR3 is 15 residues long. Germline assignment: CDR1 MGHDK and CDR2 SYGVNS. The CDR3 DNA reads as TGTGCCAGCAGTGAGGCAGGAAATGGCAATCAGCCCCAGCATTTT. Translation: CASSEAGNGNQPQHF. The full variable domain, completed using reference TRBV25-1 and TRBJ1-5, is EADIYQTPRYLVIGTGKKITLECSQTMGHDKMYWYQQDPGMELHLIHYSYGVNSTEKGDLSSESTVSRIRTEHFPLTLESARPSHTSQYLCASSEAGNGNQPQHFGDGTRLSIL.

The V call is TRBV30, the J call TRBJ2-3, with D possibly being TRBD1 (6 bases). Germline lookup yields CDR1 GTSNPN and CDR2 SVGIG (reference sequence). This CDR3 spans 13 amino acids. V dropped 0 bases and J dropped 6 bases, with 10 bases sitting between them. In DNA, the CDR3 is TGTGCCTGGAGTGTTCAGGGGTCGGATACGCAGTATTTT. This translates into CAWSVQGSDTQYF.

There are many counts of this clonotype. DNA for the CDR3: TGTGCCAGCAGTTATACAGGTTTCTACTATGGCTACACCTTC. This codes for CASSYTGFYYGYTF. The chain couples TRBV12-3 or TRBV12-4 to TRBJ1-2; D might be TRBD1 (5 bases). V gave up 4 bases and J gave up 3 bases, with 12 bases separating them. There are 14 residues in the CDR3.

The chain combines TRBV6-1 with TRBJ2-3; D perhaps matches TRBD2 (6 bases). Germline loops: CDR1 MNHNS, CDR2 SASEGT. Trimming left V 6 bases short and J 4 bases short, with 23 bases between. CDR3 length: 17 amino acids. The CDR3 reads CASRGEQVFGSADTQYF. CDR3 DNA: TGTGCCAGCAGAGGGGAACAGGTTTTCGGGAGCGCAGATACGCAGTATTTT.

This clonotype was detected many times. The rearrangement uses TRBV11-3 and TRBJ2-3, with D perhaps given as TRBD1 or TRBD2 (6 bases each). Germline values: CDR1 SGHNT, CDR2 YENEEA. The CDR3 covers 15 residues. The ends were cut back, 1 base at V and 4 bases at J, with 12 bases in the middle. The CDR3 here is CASSLGGGLPDTQYF. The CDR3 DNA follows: TGTGCCAGCAGCTTAGGAGGGGGACTCCCAGATACGCAGTATTTT. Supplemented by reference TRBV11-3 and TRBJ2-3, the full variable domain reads EAGVVQSPRYKIIEKKQPVAFWCNPISGHNTLYWYLQNLGQGPELLIRYENEEAVDDSQLPKDRFSAERLKGVDSTLKIQPAELGDSAVYLCASSLGGGLPDTQYFGPGTRLTVL.

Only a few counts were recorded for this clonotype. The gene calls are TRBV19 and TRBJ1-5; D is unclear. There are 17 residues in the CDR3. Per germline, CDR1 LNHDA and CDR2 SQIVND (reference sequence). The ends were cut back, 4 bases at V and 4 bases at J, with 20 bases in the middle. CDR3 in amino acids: CASSKIPGGVENQPQHF. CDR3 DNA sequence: TGTGCCAGTAGTAAAATCCCAGGCGGGGTGGAAAATCAGCCCCAGCATTTT.

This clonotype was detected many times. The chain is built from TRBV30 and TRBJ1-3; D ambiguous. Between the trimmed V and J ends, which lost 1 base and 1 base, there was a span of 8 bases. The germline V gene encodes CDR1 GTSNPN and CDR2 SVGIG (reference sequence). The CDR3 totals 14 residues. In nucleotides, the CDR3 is TGTGCCTGGAGTGGGACTGCTTCTGGAAACACCATATATTTT. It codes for CAWSGTASGNTIYF.

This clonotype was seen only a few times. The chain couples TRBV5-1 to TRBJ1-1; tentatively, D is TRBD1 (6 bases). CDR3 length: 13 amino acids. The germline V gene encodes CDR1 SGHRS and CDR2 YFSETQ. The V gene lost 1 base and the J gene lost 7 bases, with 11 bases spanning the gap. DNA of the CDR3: TGCGCCAGCAGCTTGAAGGACAGTTTTGAAGCTTTCTTT. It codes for CASSLKDSFEAFF.

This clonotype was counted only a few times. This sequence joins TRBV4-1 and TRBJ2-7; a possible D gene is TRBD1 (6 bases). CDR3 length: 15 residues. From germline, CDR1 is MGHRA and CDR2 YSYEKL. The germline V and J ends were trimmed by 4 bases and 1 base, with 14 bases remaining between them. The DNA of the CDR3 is TGCGCCAGCAGCCCTGGGACAATCCCTTCCTACGAGCAGTACTTC. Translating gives CASSPGTIPSYEQYF.

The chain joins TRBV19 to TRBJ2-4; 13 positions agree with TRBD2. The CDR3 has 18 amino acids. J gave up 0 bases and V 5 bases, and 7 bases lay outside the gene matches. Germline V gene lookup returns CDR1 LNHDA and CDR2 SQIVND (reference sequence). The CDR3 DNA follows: TGTGCCAGTAGTCAAGGACTAGCGGGGGACATAGCCAAAAACATTCAGTACTTC. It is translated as CASSQGLAGDIAKNIQYF.

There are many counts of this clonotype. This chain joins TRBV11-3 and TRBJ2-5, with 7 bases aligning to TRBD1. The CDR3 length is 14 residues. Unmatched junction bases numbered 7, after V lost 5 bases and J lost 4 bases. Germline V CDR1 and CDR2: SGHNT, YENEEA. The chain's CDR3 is CASSARDSRETQYF. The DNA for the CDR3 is TGTGCCAGCAGCGCTCGGGACAGCAGAGAGACCCAGTACTTC.

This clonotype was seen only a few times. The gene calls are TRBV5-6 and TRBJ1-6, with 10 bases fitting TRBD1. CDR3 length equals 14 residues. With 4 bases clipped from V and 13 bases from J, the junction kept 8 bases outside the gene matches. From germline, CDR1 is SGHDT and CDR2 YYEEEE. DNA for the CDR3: TGTGCCAGCAGCCAGACAGGGGGCGGTTCGCCCCTCCACTTT. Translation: CASSQTGGGSPLHF.

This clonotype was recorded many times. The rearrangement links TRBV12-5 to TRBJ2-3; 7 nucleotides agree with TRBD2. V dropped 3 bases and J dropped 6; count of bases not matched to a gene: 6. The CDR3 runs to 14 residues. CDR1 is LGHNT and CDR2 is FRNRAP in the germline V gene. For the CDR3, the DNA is TGTGCTAGTGGTTTATGGGGGGGAGACGATACGCAGTATTTT. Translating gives CASGLWGGDDTQYF.

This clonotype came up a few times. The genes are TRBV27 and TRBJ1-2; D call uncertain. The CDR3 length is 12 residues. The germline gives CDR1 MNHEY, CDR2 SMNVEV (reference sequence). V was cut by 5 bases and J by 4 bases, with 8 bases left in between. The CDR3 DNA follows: TGTGCCAGCAGTACTGAGGGCTATGGCTACACCTTC. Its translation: CASSTEGYGYTF.

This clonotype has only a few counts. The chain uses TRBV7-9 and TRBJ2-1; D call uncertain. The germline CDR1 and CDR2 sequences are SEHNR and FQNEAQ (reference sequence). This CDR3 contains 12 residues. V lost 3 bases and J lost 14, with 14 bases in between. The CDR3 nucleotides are TGTGCCAGCAGCTTTTTAGTTGGGGATGAGTTCTTC. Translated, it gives CASSFLVGDEFF.

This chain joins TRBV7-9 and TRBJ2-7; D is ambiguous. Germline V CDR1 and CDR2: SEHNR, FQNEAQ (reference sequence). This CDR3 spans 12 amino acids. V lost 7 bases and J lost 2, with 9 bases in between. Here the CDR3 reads CASTTSAYEQYF. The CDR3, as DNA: TGTGCCAGCACTACCAGTGCCTACGAGCAGTACTTC.